This T cell receptor beta chain appears in the sequencing data of a study of T cells in tumors after PD-1 blockade. In the study overall: Peripheral blood samples averaged about 33,000 unique clonotypes and about 110,000 templates.

TCRdb's table, derived via immunoSEQ multiplex PCR, lists solely in-frame clones and lacks some. Of about 59,000 clones in the sample, around 80% were seen once. V gave up 6 bases and J gave up 0 bases, with 8 bases separating them. The CDR3 has 13 residues. Germline lookup yields CDR1 MNHEY and CDR2 SVGAGI. The source material was PBMCs, sampled before anti-PD-1 treatment. V gene TRBV6-5 combines with J gene TRBJ1-1; D gene unclear. This clonotype was sampled from a human donor with basal cell carcinoma. In DNA form, the CDR3 reads TGTGCCAGCAGATCACACCTGAACACTGAAGCTTTCTTT. Amino acid sequence: CASRSHLNTEAFF.